Listed below are T cell receptor beta chains from one sample, sequenced in a study of OX40 agonist ivuxolimab in advanced cancers. Clones were sequenced by immunoSEQ multiplex PCR, and TCRdb holds only the in-frame ones, with some missing. This table holds around 80,000 clones, nearly 95% found once. Source: CD4+ or CD8+ T cells sorted from blood, taken in a trial of the OX40 agonist ivuxolimab. All receptors come from an adult with an advanced solid tumor such as melanoma, head and neck, liver or kidney cancer. Each CDR3 is given with its conserved first and last residue. The order of the fields is CDR3 protein, CDR3 DNA, D gene, J gene, clone size, V gene. The D gene is left open where the match is weak. Not every row has a clone size; where given, it reads once, few, many or a size class.

CDR3: CASSLLSTATNEKLFF; DNA: TGTGCCAGCAGCCTCCTCTCTACAGCAACTAATGAAAAACTGTTTTTT; D: -; J: TRBJ1-4; size: -; V: TRBV7-2
CDR3: CASSPVLGLTYEQYF; DNA: TGTGCCAGCAGCCCCGTTCTGGGGCTAACCTACGAGCAGTACTTC; D: -; J: TRBJ2-7; size: -; V: TRBV14
CDR3: CASSWTGGNTF; DNA: TGTGCCAGCAGTTGGACAGGTGGAAACACCTTC; D: TRBD1; J: TRBJ1-2; size: -; V: TRBV5-4
CDR3: CASSVSDRGREDTQYF; DNA: TGTGCCAGCAGTGTTTCCGACAGGGGGCGGGAAGATACGCAGTATTTT; D: TRBD1; J: TRBJ2-3; size: -; V: TRBV9
CDR3: CASSFGLTAYEQYF; DNA: TGTGCCAGCAGCTTCGGGCTCACAGCCTACGAGCAGTACTTC; D: -; J: TRBJ2-7; size: once; V: TRBV5-6
CDR3: CASSSDLVVRGEQYF; DNA: TGTGCCAGCAGCTCGGACCTCGTTGTTAGGGGCGAGCAGTACTTC; D: -; J: TRBJ2-7; size: -; V: TRBV5-6
CDR3: CASSLLAGENNEQFF; DNA: TGTGCCAGCAGTTTACTAGCGGGGGAAAACAATGAGCAGTTCTTC; D: TRBD2; J: TRBJ2-1; size: -; V: TRBV5-8
CDR3: CASSIGVTGSYEQYF; DNA: TGTGCCAGCAGCATAGGAGTTACAGGCTCCTACGAGCAGTACTTC; D: -; J: TRBJ2-7; size: -; V: TRBV5-5
CDR3: CASSVGLASSYEQYF; DNA: TGTGCCAGCAGCGTAGGACTAGCGAGCTCCTACGAGCAGTACTTC; D: TRBD2; J: TRBJ2-7; size: -; V: TRBV9
CDR3: CASSLRGGHNEQFF; DNA: TGCGCCAGCAGCTTACGGGGGGGCCACAATGAGCAGTTCTTC; D: TRBD2; J: TRBJ2-1; size: -; V: TRBV5-1
CDR3: CASSRAGYGYTF; DNA: TGCGCCAGCAGCCGTGCAGGGTACGGCTACACCTTC; D: -; J: TRBJ1-2; size: -; V: TRBV4-3
CDR3: CSAHEGGWYGYTF; DNA: TGCAGCGCCCACGAGGGGGGTTGGTATGGCTACACCTTC; D: -; J: TRBJ1-2; size: -; V: TRBV29-1
CDR3: CASSLAGGPLDTIYF; DNA: TGTGCCAGCAGCTTAGCGGGGGGACCTTTGGACACCATATATTTT; D: -; J: TRBJ1-3; size: -; V: TRBV7-6
CDR3: CASSWGTGDTEAFF; DNA: TGCGCCAGCAGCTGGGGGACAGGGGACACTGAAGCTTTCTTT; D: TRBD1; J: TRBJ1-1; size: -; V: TRBV5-1
CDR3: CASSYLYEQYF; DNA: TGTGCCAGCAGTTACCTCTACGAGCAGTACTTC; D: -; J: TRBJ2-7; size: once; V: TRBV6-5
CDR3: CAWSFTSGYEQYF; DNA: TGTGCCTGGAGTTTTACTAGCGGGTACGAGCAGTACTTC; D: TRBD2; J: TRBJ2-7; size: -; V: TRBV30
CDR3: CASSRSGLAGGDTQYF; DNA: TGTGCCAGCAGTCGAAGTGGGCTAGCGGGAGGAGATACGCAGTATTTT; D: TRBD2; J: TRBJ2-3; size: -; V: TRBV11-1
CDR3: CASSPRQGATNEKLFF; DNA: TGTGCCAGCAGTCCAAGACAGGGGGCGACTAATGAAAAACTGTTTTTT; D: TRBD1; J: TRBJ1-4; size: -; V: TRBV27
CDR3: CASSPPPRDEQYF; DNA: TGTGCCAGCAGCCCACCCCCGAGGGACGAGCAGTACTTC; D: -; J: TRBJ2-7; size: once; V: TRBV7-9
CDR3: CVSSFIAGDTEAFF; DNA: TGTGTCAGCAGTTTCATTGCAGGGGACACTGAAGCTTTCTTT; D: -; J: TRBJ1-1; size: once; V: TRBV27